A selection of T cell receptor beta chains follows, all from one sample in a study of T cells in Graves' hyperthyroidism and ophthalmopathy. A single record per CDR3 protein comes from TCRdb applying MiXCR to the multiplex PCR reads. The top ten hold approximately 3.5% of the sample, which has a few hundred thousand distinct CDR3 sequences, 16% seen once. Sequencing was performed on blood. The receptors were gathered from a woman in her thirties or forties with Graves' ophthalmopathy. The CDR3 runs from the conserved cysteine through the conserved F or W. A D gene is named only where the DNA matches it firmly. Clone size, where shown, is once, few, many, or a class for clones that have expanded.

size,J,D,V,DNA,CDR3
few,TRBJ1-2,NA,TRBV5-6,TGTGCCAGCAGCCTCGTCAGGGGTAAAGGCTACACCTTC,CASSLVRGKGYTF
NA,TRBJ2-7,NA,TRBV5-1,TGCGCCAGCAGCTTGTCCGCTAGCGCGCAGAGCTACGAGCAGTACTTC,CASSLSASAQSYEQYF
many,TRBJ2-1,TRBD2,TRBV7-3,TGTGCCAGCAGCTTAGCGGCGGGAGGGCCGAATGAGCAGTTCTTC,CASSLAAGGPNEQFF
many,TRBJ1-1,TRBD1,TRBV12-5,TGTGCTAGTGGTCCAGGGGGGACACTCCTAGAAGCTTTCTTT,CASGPGGTLLEAFF
many,TRBJ2-3,NA,TRBV30,TGTGCCTGGACGGTTCGGACAGATACGCAGTATTTT,CAWTVRTDTQYF
few,TRBJ1-2,NA,TRBV2,TGTGCCAGCAGTGAAGTTGGCAACAGTCGTGCCTACACCTTC,CASSEVGNSRAYTF
NA,TRBJ2-1,NA,TRBV28,TGTGCCAGCAAGTCCGGGCTAGAAGCCGCGGAGCAGTTCTTC,CASKSGLEAAEQFF
few,TRBJ1-2,NA,TRBV12-3/TRBV12-4,TGTGCCAGCAGTTTCCCCCAGCTGAACTATGGCTACACCTTC,CASSFPQLNYGYTF
few,TRBJ2-3,TRBD2,TRBV3-1,TGTGCCAGCAGCCAAGATGGGGCGGGGGCAGATACGCAGTATTTT,CASSQDGAGADTQYF
few,TRBJ2-1,TRBD2,TRBV9,TGTGCCAGCAGCGTAGGGTCCAGCGGGAGGGCCCACAATGAGCAGTTCTTC,CASSVGSSGRAHNEQFF
many,TRBJ1-1,TRBD1,TRBV6-1,TGTGCCACCCAGACCCCGGGACAGGGCTTCACTGAAGCTTTCTTT,CATQTPGQGFTEAFF
NA,TRBJ1-6,TRBD1,TRBV7-6,TGTGCCAGCAGCCAGGGACAGGGTTTATCACCCCTCCACTTT,CASSQGQGLSPLHF
many,TRBJ2-1,NA,TRBV18,TGTGCCAGCTCACCACCGGACAGGAGGGATGAGCAGTTCTTC,CASSPPDRRDEQFF
few,TRBJ1-1,TRBD1,TRBV20-1,TGCAGTGCTAGAGGGGACAGGGGAGCTTTCTTT,CSARGDRGAFF
many,TRBJ2-1,TRBD2,TRBV11-3,TGTGCCAGCAGCTTTTCGGGGGGACTAAACAATGAGCAGTTCTTC,CASSFSGGLNNEQFF
NA,TRBJ2-2,TRBD2,TRBV27,TGTGCCAGCAGCGTCTCGACGGGACTAGCGGGAGCGAACACCGGGGAGCTGTTTTTT,CASSVSTGLAGANTGELFF
many,TRBJ2-1,NA,TRBV28,TGTGCCAGCAGTTTGTCCCAACAGGGAGATGAGCAGTTCTTC,CASSLSQQGDEQFF
NA,TRBJ1-4,NA,TRBV12-3/TRBV12-4,TGTGCCAGCAGTCCACGGGGGGGCAGGGGTGAAAAACTGTTTTTT,CASSPRGGRGEKLFF
NA,TRBJ2-7,NA,TRBV18,TGTGCCAGCTCACCCAGGGACGATTGGGCATACGAGCAGTACTTC,CASSPRDDWAYEQYF
NA,TRBJ2-2,NA,TRBV3-1,TGTGCCAGTACCCAGGGGCCACGATCGAACACCGGGGAGCTGTTTTTT,CASTQGPRSNTGELFF
many,TRBJ2-5,TRBD2,TRBV28,TGTGCCAGCAGCTCTAGCGGGCTCCAAGAGACCCAGTACTTC,CASSSSGLQETQYF
once,TRBJ2-1,TRBD2,TRBV5-6,TGTGCCAGCAGCCCCTCAGTGAGCGGGGGCTACAATGAGCAGTTCTTC,CASSPSVSGGYNEQFF
NA,TRBJ2-1,NA,TRBV30,TGTGCCTGGAGTCGAGGGAATGAGCAGTTCTTC,CAWSRGNEQFF
many,TRBJ2-1,NA,TRBV20-1,TGCAGTGCTAGAGATCAGAGATTCGGTGAGCAGTTCTTC,CSARDQRFGEQFF
NA,TRBJ2-1,NA,TRBV5-1,TGCGCCAGCGGAGGACAACACTACAATGAGCAGTTCTTC,CASGGQHYNEQFF
many,TRBJ2-7,TRBD1,TRBV12-3/TRBV12-4,TGTGCCAGCACCGAGACAGGGAACACCTACGAGCAGTACTTC,CASTETGNTYEQYF
NA,TRBJ2-3,NA,TRBV11-2,TGTGCCAGCAGCTTGTTCCCATTCACAGATACGCAGTATTTT,CASSLFPFTDTQYF
many,TRBJ2-1,TRBD1,TRBV2,TGTGCCAGCAGAGGACAGGCTACATACAATGAGCAGTTCTTC,CASRGQATYNEQFF
many,TRBJ1-2,TRBD1,TRBV4-1,TGCGCCAGCAGCCCCTTTACAGGGGGGGTCTATGGCTACACCTTC,CASSPFTGGVYGYTF
many,TRBJ2-7,NA,TRBV27,TGTGCCAGCAGTTCCTCCTATGAGGCCTACGAGCAGTACTTC,CASSSSYEAYEQYF
many,TRBJ2-7,TRBD2,TRBV2,TGTGCCAGCAGCAACTTTGCCGGGACTAGCGGCTCCTACGAGCAGTACTTC,CASSNFAGTSGSYEQYF
many,TRBJ2-7,TRBD2,TRBV13,TGTGCCAGCAGCCCCCGTAGCGGGAACTCCTACGAGCAGTACTTC,CASSPRSGNSYEQYF
few,TRBJ2-5,TRBD2,TRBV9,TGTGCCAGCAGCGGCCTGACGGGAGGCCCCCAAGAGACCCAGTACTTC,CASSGLTGGPQETQYF
many,TRBJ2-1,TRBD2,TRBV6-1,TGTGCCAGCAGAGCTAGCGGGGATTACAATGAGCAGTTCTTC,CASRASGDYNEQFF
NA,TRBJ2-7,TRBD2,TRBV7-9,TGTGCCAGCAGCCCCGGGACTAGCGGGATTACTACACAAAAATCCCCCTACGAGCAGTACTTC,CASSPGTSGITTQKSPYEQYF
few,TRBJ2-5,TRBD2,TRBV5-1,TGCGCCAGCAGACCGGGACTAGCGGGAGACGGAGAGACCCAGTACTTC,CASRPGLAGDGETQYF
few,TRBJ1-4,NA,TRBV5-1,TGCGCCAGCAGCTTGGGGGCGTCAACTAATGAAAAACTGTTTTTT,CASSLGASTNEKLFF
NA,TRBJ2-7,NA,TRBV5-1,TGCGCCAGCAGCTTGGAGGCACTAGAGGATTACGAGCAGTACTTC,CASSLEALEDYEQYF
few,TRBJ2-5,NA,TRBV19,TGTGCCAGTAGTTCAGCGAAGACCCAGTACTTC,CASSSAKTQYF
NA,TRBJ1-2,NA,TRBV20-1,TGCAGTGCTAGAGATGCTTACAGACAGGCCCTCTCGCATGGCTACACCTTC,CSARDAYRQALSHGYTF
NA,TRBJ1-1,NA,TRBV29-1,TGCAGCGTTGAAAGGGGGAGTGGGGCTGAAGCTTTCTTT,CSVERGSGAEAFF
NA,TRBJ2-6,TRBD2,TRBV7-9,TGTGCCACCTTTAGCGGGGGGTCTACTGGGGCCAACGTCCTGACTTTC,CATFSGGSTGANVLTF
many,TRBJ1-1,NA,TRBV3-1,TGTGCCAGCAGCCATGGGACGGATGCTTTCTTT,CASSHGTDAFF
NA,TRBJ2-7,TRBD1,TRBV20-1,TGCAGTGCCATCCCGGGACAGGGCGACGAGCAGTACTTC,CSAIPGQGDEQYF
NA,TRBJ2-2,TRBD2,TRBV12-3/TRBV12-4,TGTGCCAGCAGTTGGGGACTAGCGGGAGGCACGAACACCGGGGAGCTGTTTTTT,CASSWGLAGGTNTGELFF
many,TRBJ2-7,NA,TRBV6-1,TGTGCCAGCAGAGCAGGGGAAGGGGTCAACGAGCAGTACTTC,CASRAGEGVNEQYF
many,TRBJ2-1,TRBD2,TRBV3-1,TGTGCCAGCAGCCAATTAGCGGGAGGGTCCTACAATGAGCAGTTCTTC,CASSQLAGGSYNEQFF
many,TRBJ2-7,TRBD1,TRBV2,TGTGCCAGCAGTTACAACGGACAGGGGGCTGGGGGCGAGCAGTACTTC,CASSYNGQGAGGEQYF
NA,TRBJ2-5,TRBD1,TRBV9,TGTGCCAGCAGCTATCAGGGGACAGGGGAGTCGGAGACCCAGTACTTC,CASSYQGTGESETQYF
few,TRBJ2-3,NA,TRBV20-1,TGCAGTGGTTGGGCAGGGTCCACAGATACGCAGTATTTT,CSGWAGSTDTQYF
NA,TRBJ2-3,NA,TRBV27,TGTGCCAGCAGCTCCCCCGGACTCCTCACAGATACGCAGTATTTT,CASSSPGLLTDTQYF
NA,TRBJ1-4,NA,TRBV6-1,TGTGCCAGCAGTGAAAGGGTCGGGGAAAAACTGTTTTTT,CASSERVGEKLFF
NA,TRBJ2-1,TRBD2,TRBV3-1,TGTGCCAGCAGCCAGGGGGGGGTTGCTGTAAACAATGAGCAGTTCTTC,CASSQGGVAVNNEQFF
few,TRBJ2-1,TRBD1,TRBV5-1,TGCGCCAGCGGGGACAGTGCATACAATGAGCAGTTCTTC,CASGDSAYNEQFF
many,TRBJ2-3,TRBD2,TRBV11-2,TGTGCCAGCAGCTTGGGACTAGACACAGATACGCAGTATTTT,CASSLGLDTDTQYF
NA,TRBJ1-1,TRBD1,TRBV10-3,TGTGCCATCAGGAACTCACAGGGGGCGGGGAACACTGAAGCTTTCTTT,CAIRNSQGAGNTEAFF
NA,TRBJ1-4,NA,TRBV29-1,TGCAGCGCCTCGTGGGGGGCTACAACTAATGAAAAACTGTTTTTT,CSASWGATTNEKLFF
NA,TRBJ1-3,NA,TRBV12-3/TRBV12-4,TGTGCCAGCAGTCCCCGACAGAGCTTGTACTCTGGAAACACCATATATTTT,CASSPRQSLYSGNTIYF
many,TRBJ2-2,NA,TRBV7-8,TGTGCCAGCAGACTAGGATCGAACACCGGGGAGCTGTTTTTT,CASRLGSNTGELFF